Listed below are T cell receptor beta chains from one sample, sequenced in a study of blood T cell repertoires in COVID-19. Sequencing used immunoSEQ multiplex PCR; TCRdb keeps in-frame clones, though not all of them. The sample carries under 300,000 clones, 86% recorded once. The sequenced sample consisted of peripheral blood. The receptors here all came from a man older than 75 with acute or convalescent COVID-19. Both conserved end residues are part of each CDR3. D genes are given only for firm matches. Size is omitted from some rows. Given values are once, few, many or a class for expanded clones.

d_call: TRBD2
v_call: TRBV20-1
clone_size: -
cdr3_aa: CSASSGAFTDTQYF

d_call: -
v_call: TRBV7-8
clone_size: once
cdr3_aa: CASSSPGGGTDTQYF

d_call: TRBD1
v_call: TRBV4-1
clone_size: -
cdr3_aa: CASSQDPGQMYEQYF

d_call: TRBD2
v_call: TRBV6-5
clone_size: -
cdr3_aa: CASIPTSGGRETQYF

d_call: -
v_call: TRBV4-2
clone_size: -
cdr3_aa: CASSQEAQTYGYTF

d_call: TRBD1
v_call: TRBV4-3
clone_size: -
cdr3_aa: CASSQDGQGQGVFF

d_call: TRBD1
v_call: TRBV20-1
clone_size: -
cdr3_aa: CSDSDRVGYTF

d_call: TRBD1
v_call: TRBV19
clone_size: -
cdr3_aa: CASSNPPGGSGDTQYF

d_call: TRBD1
v_call: TRBV10-3
clone_size: once
cdr3_aa: CAISQVGQGITDTQYF

d_call: -
v_call: TRBV14
clone_size: -
cdr3_aa: CASSQGTFPVNEKLFF

d_call: -
v_call: TRBV5-6
clone_size: once
cdr3_aa: CASSLAGLNNAVDYEQYF

d_call: TRBD1
v_call: TRBV28
clone_size: -
cdr3_aa: CASSDRGGNEKLFF

d_call: -
v_call: TRBV18
clone_size: -
cdr3_aa: CASRSGGNTEAFF

d_call: TRBD2
v_call: TRBV11-3
clone_size: -
cdr3_aa: CASSPGGAGTGELFF

d_call: TRBD1
v_call: TRBV15
clone_size: -
cdr3_aa: CATSRASGGNLAQPQHF

d_call: -
v_call: TRBV3-1/TRBV3-2
clone_size: -
cdr3_aa: CASSQVGRGLHYGYTF

d_call: TRBD2
v_call: TRBV27
clone_size: -
cdr3_aa: CASSEGLAGGYEQYF

d_call: -
v_call: TRBV2
clone_size: few
cdr3_aa: CASSEREPRPQHF

d_call: TRBD1
v_call: TRBV7-2
clone_size: -
cdr3_aa: CATGTGGAYTEAFF

d_call: -
v_call: TRBV28
clone_size: -
cdr3_aa: CASSLPLGGGRNEQYF

d_call: TRBD1
v_call: TRBV5-4
clone_size: -
cdr3_aa: CASSPRDRAYNEQFF

d_call: TRBD2
v_call: TRBV2
clone_size: -
cdr3_aa: CASRIAGGTYEQYF

d_call: TRBD2
v_call: TRBV11-3
clone_size: -
cdr3_aa: CASSLDLSGGRGEQFF

d_call: TRBD2
v_call: TRBV28
clone_size: -
cdr3_aa: CATLAGGNTGELFF

d_call: TRBD2
v_call: TRBV4-1
clone_size: -
cdr3_aa: CASSQVPTSGNNEQFF

d_call: -
v_call: TRBV7-9
clone_size: -
cdr3_aa: CASSPIERQYF